This T cell receptor beta chain was sequenced in a study of cytomegalovirus exposure and HLA in healthy donors. Study-wide results and caveats: A later analysis found that most CMV-associated TCR beta chains appeared HLA-restricted. Versus the roughly 640-donor mean, an Asian-associated ancestry cluster reportedly showed fewer N-insertions in a later analysis. Confirmation was obtained in vitro that a few CMV-associated chains are specific for CMV antigens.

Regarding this clone: Antigen specificity is unknown.

Primers included in the PCR were 60 Vbeta and 13 Jbeta primers. The table came from immunoSEQ multiplex PCR; TCRdb's copy has only in-frame clones and leaves some out. The sample shows 75,000 to 80,000 clones, about 76% of them seen only once. Germline CDR1 MDHEN, CDR2 SYDVKM. The CDR3 is 14 residues long. Trimming took 6 bases from V and 9 from J; bases not matched to a gene: 11. This TCR derives from a male donor in good health and CMV-seropositive. V and J are TRBV28 and TRBJ2-1; TRBD1 matches at 7 bases. The sequenced sample was PBMCs. The DNA of the CDR3 is TGTGCCAGCAGCCAGGGGGTACGGTCAAGTGAGCAGTTCTTC. Amino acid sequence: CASSQGVRSSEQFF.